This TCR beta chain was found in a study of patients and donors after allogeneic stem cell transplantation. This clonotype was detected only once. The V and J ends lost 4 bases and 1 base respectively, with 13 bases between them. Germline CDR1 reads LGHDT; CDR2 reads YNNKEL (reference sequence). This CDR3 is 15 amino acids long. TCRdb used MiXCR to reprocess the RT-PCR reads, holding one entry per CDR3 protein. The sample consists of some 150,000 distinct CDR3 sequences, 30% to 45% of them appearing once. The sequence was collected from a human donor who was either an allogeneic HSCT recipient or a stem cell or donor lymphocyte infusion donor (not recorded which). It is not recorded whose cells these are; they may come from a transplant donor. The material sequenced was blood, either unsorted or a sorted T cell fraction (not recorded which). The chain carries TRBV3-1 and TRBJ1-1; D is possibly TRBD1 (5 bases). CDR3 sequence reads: CASSLYGAGNTEAFF. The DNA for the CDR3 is TGTGCCAGCAGCCTTTACGGGGCAGGGAACACTGAAGCTTTCTTT.